This T cell receptor beta chain appears in the sequencing data of a study of siplizumab effects on memory and regulatory T cells. Points from the study as a whole: The study found that mappable alloreactive CD4+ clones averaged 68.8% Treg-derived with siplizumab and approximately 27% in controls. Naive T cells, seemingly more diverse than memory cells, seemed major alloresponse contributors. Siplizumab led to significantly less abundant alloreactive sequences that could be traced back to unstimulated CD4+ memory cells.

V was clipped by 1 base and J by 0 bases, with 6 bases between them. Germline assignment: CDR1 SGHDT and CDR2 YYEEEE. The length of the CDR3 is 14 residues. Each sample had approximately 10^5 TCR templates assayed. Some clones are missing from TCRdb's copy, which holds only in-frame ones; the method was immunoSEQ multiplex PCR. Of approximately 110,000 clones listed, roughly 91% are singletons. A note on this clone: No antigen is known for it.

Material for sequencing was CD4+ T cells sorted from blood. The chain employs TRBV5-6 and TRBJ2-3; D is ambiguous. This receptor was identified in a human donor in good health. DNA for the CDR3: TGTGCCAGCAGCTTGTTGCAGAGCACAGATACGCAGTATTTT. This codes for CASSLLQSTDTQYF. Drawing the rest from reference TRBV5-6 and TRBJ2-3, the complete variable domain is DAGVTQSPTHLIKTRGQQVTLRCSPKSGHDTVSWYQQALGQGPQFIFQYYEEEERQRGNFPDRFSGHQFPNYSSELNVNALLLGDSALYLCASSLLQSTDTQYFGPGTRLTVL.